A selection of T cell receptor beta chains follows, all from one sample in a study of cytomegalovirus exposure and HLA in healthy donors. Some clones are missing from TCRdb's copy, which holds only in-frame ones; the method was immunoSEQ multiplex PCR. The sample lists over 150,000 clones; 74% were seen once. Specimen: PBMCs. The receptors were gathered from a man under 40 in good health and CMV-seronegative. Both conserved end residues are part of each CDR3. The D gene is left open where the match is weak. Only part of the rows carry a size: once, few, many, or a class if the clone is expanded.

>TRBV4-3|.|.|TRBJ2-1
CASSLDSSSYNEQFF
TGCGCCAGCAGCTTGGACTCGAGCTCCTACAATGAGCAGTTCTTC
>TRBV19|.|.|TRBJ2-1
CASRTAGSLYEQFF
TGTGCCAGCCGAACGGCAGGGTCTTTGTATGAGCAGTTCTTC
>TRBV2|once|.|TRBJ1-1
CASSVEGVNTEAFF
TGTGCCAGCAGTGTTGAGGGAGTGAACACTGAAGCTTTCTTT
>TRBV7-2|.|.|TRBJ2-1
CASSLDGGSNNEQFF
TGTGCCAGCAGCTTAGACGGCGGCAGTAACAATGAGCAGTTCTTC
>TRBV9|.|.|TRBJ1-2
CASSVVGGYDSGGDYGYTF
TGTGCCAGCAGCGTAGTCGGGGGCTATGATTCCGGGGGGGACTATGGCTACACCTTC
>TRBV29-1|once|TRBD2|TRBJ2-2
CSALASGGFTGELFF
TGCAGCGCCCTAGCTAGCGGGGGGTTCACCGGGGAGCTGTTTTTT
>TRBV5-1|.|.|TRBJ2-2
CASIPTPPGGPSTGELFF
TGCGCCAGCATACCCACTCCCCCGGGGGGCCCGAGTACCGGGGAGCTGTTTTTT
>TRBV4-2|.|TRBD1|TRBJ2-7
CASSQDARDSYEQYF
TGTGCCAGCAGCCAAGATGCACGGGACAGCTACGAGCAGTACTTC
>TRBV19|.|TRBD1|TRBJ2-3
CASRLPGGSSTDTQYF
TGTGCCAGTAGACTTCCAGGGGGCTCTAGCACAGATACGCAGTATTTT
>TRBV6-1|few|.|TRBJ1-6
CASSERNYNSPLNF
TGTGCCAGCAGTGAAAGGAACTATAATTCACCCCTCAACTTT
>TRBV7-6|.|.|TRBJ2-7
CASSATERGSYEQYF
TGTGCCAGCAGCGCCACCGAGAGAGGATCCTACGAGCAGTACTTC
>TRBV6-5|.|.|TRBJ2-5
CASSYGGGGQETQYF
TGTGCCAGCAGTTATGGAGGGGGGGGGCAAGAGACCCAGTACTTC
>TRBV18|.|.|TRBJ2-7
CASSLGGLSAPYEQYF
TGTGCCAGCTCACTCGGAGGGCTCTCTGCTCCCTACGAGCAGTACTTC
>TRBV25-1|.|TRBD1|TRBJ1-4
CASSNPGQGNEKLFF
TGTGCCAGCAGCAATCCGGGACAGGGAAATGAAAAACTGTTTTTT
>TRBV2|.|TRBD1|TRBJ1-2
CASSEAGQGNYGYTF
TGTGCCAGCAGTGAAGCGGGACAGGGGAACTATGGCTACACCTTC
>TRBV5-4|.|TRBD1|TRBJ2-7
CASSFPGQGYEQYF
TGTGCCAGCAGCTTTCCGGGACAGGGCTACGAGCAGTACTTC
>TRBV9|.|.|TRBJ2-5
CASSVAVGRETQYF
TGTGCCAGCAGCGTAGCTGTGGGGAGGGAGACCCAGTACTTC
>TRBV19|.|.|TRBJ1-5
CASSTDSRGYSNQPQHF
TGTGCCAGTAGTACGGACAGCCGAGGATATAGCAATCAGCCCCAGCATTTT
>TRBV18|.|.|TRBJ1-4
CASSRGGQSEKLFF
TGTGCCAGCTCGAGAGGAGGACAGTCTGAAAAACTGTTTTTT
>TRBV9|.|.|TRBJ1-6
CASSGPGTGAYNSPLHF
TGTGCCAGCAGCGGCCCCGGGACGGGAGCCTATAATTCACCCCTCCACTTT
>TRBV5-1|.|TRBD1|TRBJ2-3
CASSLQGALTDTQYF
TGCGCCAGCAGCTTACAGGGGGCATTGACAGATACGCAGTATTTT
>TRBV9|few|.|TRBJ2-5
CASSVGVGARETQYF
TGTGCCAGCAGCGTAGGGGTGGGGGCGAGAGAGACCCAGTACTTC
>TRBV4-3|.|TRBD2|TRBJ2-5
CASSQELAGGQETQYF
TGCGCCAGCAGCCAAGAACTAGCGGGGGGGCAAGAGACCCAGTACTTC
>TRBV4-2|.|TRBD2|TRBJ2-3
CASSQSAGGGTDTQYF
TGTGCCAGCAGCCAATCCGCGGGGGGCGGCACAGATACGCAGTATTTT
>TRBV18|.|TRBD1|TRBJ1-2
CASSHGQGEFYGYTF
TGTGCCAGCTCACACGGACAGGGGGAATTCTATGGCTACACCTTC
>TRBV21-1|.|.|TRBJ1-1
CASSNTREFGGRVTQAFF
TGTGCCAGCAGCAATACCCGGGAGTTCGGGGGAAGGGTGACCCAAGCTTTCTTT
>TRBV5-4|.|.|TRBJ2-3
CASSLSFTDTQYF
TGTGCCAGCAGCTTGTCCTTCACAGATACGCAGTATTTT
>TRBV28|few|TRBD1|TRBJ1-1
CASSPSGGRTEAFF
TGTGCCAGCAGTCCGTCAGGGGGCAGGACTGAAGCTTTCTTT
>TRBV19|.|.|TRBJ1-2
CASSIVGGSGYTF
TGTGCCAGTAGTATCGTCGGGGGTAGCGGCTACACCTTC
>TRBV27|.|.|TRBJ2-7
CASSSDNYEQYF
TGTGCCAGCAGTTCGGACAACTACGAGCAGTACTTC
>TRBV19|.|.|TRBJ2-1
CASKQDSYNEQFF
TGTGCCAGTAAACAGGACTCCTACAATGAGCAGTTCTTC
>TRBV5-5|.|TRBD1|TRBJ1-2
CASSLGQGDGYTF
TGTGCCAGCAGCCTGGGACAGGGCGATGGCTACACCTTC
>TRBV7-2|.|.|TRBJ1-2
CASSLATEADGYTF
TGTGCCAGCAGCTTAGCGACAGAGGCGGATGGCTACACCTTC
>TRBV4-2|.|.|TRBJ2-5
CASSQDSTSQETQYF
TGTGCCAGCAGCCAAGATTCTACCTCCCAAGAGACCCAGTACTTC
>TRBV7-2|few|TRBD1|TRBJ1-2
CASSLEGAGYGYTF
TGTGCCAGCAGCCTCGAGGGGGCGGGGTATGGCTACACCTTC
>TRBV4-2|few|.|TRBJ2-7
CASSQSGTPYEQYF
TGTGCCAGCAGCCAATCAGGGACACCCTACGAGCAGTACTTC
>TRBV7-9|.|.|TRBJ2-1
CASSIEGDYNEQFF
TGTGCCAGCAGCATAGAAGGGGATTACAATGAGCAGTTCTTC
>TRBV4-2|few|TRBD2|TRBJ2-2
CASSQDPAGVNTGELFF
TGTGCCAGCAGCCAAGATCCAGCGGGGGTCAACACCGGGGAGCTGTTTTTT
>TRBV19|.|.|TRBJ2-6
CASSPLSGANVLTF
TGTGCCAGTAGTCCGTTGTCTGGGGCCAACGTCCTGACTTTC
>TRBV29-1|.|TRBD2|TRBJ2-5
CSVERRGETQYF
TGCAGCGTTGAAAGGCGGGGGGAGACCCAGTACTTC
>TRBV7-8|once|TRBD1|TRBJ2-7
CASSTEGQLYEQYF
TGTGCCAGCAGCACCGAGGGACAGCTATACGAGCAGTACTTC
>TRBV5-4|once|.|TRBJ2-3
CASSFLADTQYF
TGTGCCAGCAGCTTCTTAGCGGATACGCAGTATTTT
>TRBV7-3|.|TRBD2|TRBJ2-3
CASSLIGGADTQYF
TGTGCCAGCAGCTTAATTGGGGGGGCAGATACGCAGTATTTT
>TRBV27|.|TRBD2|TRBJ2-1
CASTQNGGGAYNEQFF
TGTGCCAGCACCCAAAATGGGGGGGGAGCCTACAATGAGCAGTTCTTC
>TRBV5-6|.|.|TRBJ2-7
CASSLIQVSYEQYF
TGTGCCAGCAGCTTGATACAGGTCTCCTACGAGCAGTACTTC